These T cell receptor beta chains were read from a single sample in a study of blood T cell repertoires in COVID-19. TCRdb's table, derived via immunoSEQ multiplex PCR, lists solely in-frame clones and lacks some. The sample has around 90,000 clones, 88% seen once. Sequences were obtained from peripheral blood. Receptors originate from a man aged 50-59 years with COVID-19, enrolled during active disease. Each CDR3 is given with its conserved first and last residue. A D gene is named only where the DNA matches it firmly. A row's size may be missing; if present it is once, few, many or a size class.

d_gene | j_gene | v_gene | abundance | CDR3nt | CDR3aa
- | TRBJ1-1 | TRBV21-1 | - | TGTGCCAGCAGCCTCACGATGGAGGGATTTTGGAACACTGAAGCTTTCTTT | CASSLTMEGFWNTEAFF
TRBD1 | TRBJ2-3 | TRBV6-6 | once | TGTGCCAGCAGTAAAGGGGGCAGCACAGATACGCAGTATTTT | CASSKGGSTDTQYF
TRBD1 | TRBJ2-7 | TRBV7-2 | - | TGTGCCAGCAGCCAGGACCGGACAGGGGGCGTCGAGCAGTACTTC | CASSQDRTGGVEQYF
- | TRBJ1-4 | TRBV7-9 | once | TGTGCCAGCAGCTTAGCGCTAGAGGGAAAACTGTTTTTT | CASSLALEGKLFF
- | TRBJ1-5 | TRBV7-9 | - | TGTGCCAGCAGTGGGGGCGCGAGGGATCAGCCCCAGCATTTT | CASSGGARDQPQHF
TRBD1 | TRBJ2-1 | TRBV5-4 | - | TGTGCCAGCAGCCCGGGGACAGACAATGAGCAGTTCTTC | CASSPGTDNEQFF
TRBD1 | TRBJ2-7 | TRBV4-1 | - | TGCGCCAGCAGTGACAGGGTACCCACCCAGTTCTACGAGCAGTACTTC | CASSDRVPTQFYEQYF
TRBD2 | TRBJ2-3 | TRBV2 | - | TGTGCCGGACAGCGGGGGCGGACAGATACGCAGTATTTT | CAGQRGRTDTQYF
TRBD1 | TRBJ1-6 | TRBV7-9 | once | TGTGCCAGCAGCTTAGCAGGGGGCACTTCACCCCTCCACTTT | CASSLAGGTSPLHF
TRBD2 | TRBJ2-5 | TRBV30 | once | TGTGCCTGGAGTGGGCCCGGGGGGGCGGAGACCCAGTACTTC | CAWSGPGGAETQYF
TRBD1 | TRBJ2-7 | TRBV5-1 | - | TGCGCCAGCAGCTTGGTGGGACAGGGGGCCCACGAGCAGTACTTC | CASSLVGQGAHEQYF
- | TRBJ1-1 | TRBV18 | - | TGTGCCAGCTCACCTGTCGGAGGGTGGGTCACTGAAGCTTTCTTT | CASSPVGGWVTEAFF
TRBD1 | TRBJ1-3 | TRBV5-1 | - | TGCGCCAGCAGCTTTTCGGGACAGGGTAACTCTGGAAACACCATATATTTT | CASSFSGQGNSGNTIYF
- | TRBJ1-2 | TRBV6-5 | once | TGTGCCAGCAGTTTGTCGGGGGGGAATGGCTACACCTTC | CASSLSGGNGYTF
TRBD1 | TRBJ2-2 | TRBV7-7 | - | TGTGCTAGCAGCTTGCGCCTCGGACAGGCGAATAACACCGGGGAGCTGTTTTTT | CASSLRLGQANNTGELFF
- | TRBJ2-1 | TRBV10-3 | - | TGTGCCATCAGTGAGTCTAAGAGCCATGAGCAGTTCTTC | CAISESKSHEQFF
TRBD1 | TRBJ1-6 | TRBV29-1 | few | TGCAGCGCGAGGGAGGGACAGGGTGATTCACCCCTCCACTTT | CSAREGQGDSPLHF
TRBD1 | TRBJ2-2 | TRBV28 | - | TGTGCCAGCAGTTTATTTGACAGGGTCACCGGGGAGCTGTTTTTT | CASSLFDRVTGELFF
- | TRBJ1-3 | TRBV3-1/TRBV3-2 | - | TGTGCCAGCAGCCAAGGACAGAGCTCTGGAAACACCATATATTTT | CASSQGQSSGNTIYF
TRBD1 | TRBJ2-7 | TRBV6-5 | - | TGTGCCAGCACCAACGACAGGGTTTTATACGAGCAGTACTTC | CASTNDRVLYEQYF
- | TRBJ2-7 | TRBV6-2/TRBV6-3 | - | TGTGCCAGCAGTTACCCTCCGGTCATCTACGAGCAGTACTTC | CASSYPPVIYEQYF
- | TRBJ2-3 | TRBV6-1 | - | TGTGCCAGCAGTGGTCATGCGGGGGCCAGCACAGATACGCAGTATTTT | CASSGHAGASTDTQYF
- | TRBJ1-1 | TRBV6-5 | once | TGTGCCAGCAGTTTCTACTTTAACACTGAAGCTTTCTTT | CASSFYFNTEAFF
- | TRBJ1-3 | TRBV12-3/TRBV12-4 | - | TGTGCCAGCACACCAGATAATGGAAACACCATATATTTT | CASTPDNGNTIYF
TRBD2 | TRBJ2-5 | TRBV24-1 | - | TGTGCCACCAGTGATCCCTTACTAGCGCCGCAAGAGACCCAGTACTTC | CATSDPLLAPQETQYF
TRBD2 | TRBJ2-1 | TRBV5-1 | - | TGCGCCAGCAGCGGTAGCGGGGGGGCCGGGAATGAGCAGTTCTTC | CASSGSGGAGNEQFF
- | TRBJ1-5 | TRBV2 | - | TGTGCCAGCAGCCGGGGGACGGGTCAGCCCCAGCATTTT | CASSRGTGQPQHF
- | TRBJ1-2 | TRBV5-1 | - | TGCGCCAGCAGCTTGGAGGTACAGGGAGAGGAATATGGCTACACCTTC | CASSLEVQGEEYGYTF
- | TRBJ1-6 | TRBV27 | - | TGTGCCAGCAGTTTATCTTCGGGGGTGGGAGCCCTCTCCTATAATTCACCCCTCCACTTT | CASSLSSGVGALSYNSPLHF
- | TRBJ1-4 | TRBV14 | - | TGTGCCAGCAGCCGGGCCCTTAATGAAAAACTGTTTTTT | CASSRALNEKLFF
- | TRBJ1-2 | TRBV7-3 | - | TGTGCCAGCAGCTTCAGGGTTCACGGCTACACCTTC | CASSFRVHGYTF
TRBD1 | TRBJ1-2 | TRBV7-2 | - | TGTGCCAGCAGCCCGGACAGGGGGCAGGGCTATGGCTACACCTTC | CASSPDRGQGYGYTF
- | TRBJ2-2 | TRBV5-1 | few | TGCGCCAGCAGCTTGGGTCCTCCCGGGGAGCTGTTTTTT | CASSLGPPGELFF
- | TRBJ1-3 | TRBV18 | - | TGTGCCAGCTCACCCCTACAGGGCGTCTCTGGAAACACCATATATTTT | CASSPLQGVSGNTIYF
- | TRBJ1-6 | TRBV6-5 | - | TGTGCCAGCAGTTATCGTGTTTCACCCCTCCACTTT | CASSYRVSPLHF
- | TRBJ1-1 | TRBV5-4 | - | TGTGCCAGCAGCTTGTCTTGGTACACCTCGAACACTGAAGCTTTCTTT | CASSLSWYTSNTEAFF
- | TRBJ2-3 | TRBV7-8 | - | TGTGCCAGCAGCTATATGGACTATCTGTATTTT | CASSYMDYLYF
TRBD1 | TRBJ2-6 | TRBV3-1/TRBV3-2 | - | TGTGCCAGCAGCGCGACAGGGGGCTCTGGGGCCAACGTCCTGACTTTC | CASSATGGSGANVLTF